A single sample is the source of the 17 T cell receptor beta chains below, sequenced in a study of beta chain features in type 1 diabetes. As every portion of the isolated RNA was reverse transcribed, the sequencing read expressed TCRB transcripts. Sequencing was performed with immunoSEQ multiplex PCR; in TCRdb, only in-frame clones are kept and a portion is missing. The repertoire has about 930,000 clones, around a sixth of them found once; the top ten carry 0.023%. Sequencing was done on a sample of naive CD4+ T cells from blood. These receptors were obtained from a woman between 18 and 29 years old in good health.

This clone has just a few counts. The rearrangement uses TRBV27 and TRBJ1-1, with D unclear. The germline V gene encodes CDR1 MNHEY and CDR2 SMNVEV (reference sequence). The CDR3 runs to 15 residues. V shed 5 bases and J shed 5 bases, with 18 bases lying between them. This CDR3 reads CASSPLGRRTTEAFF. DNA of the CDR3: TGTGCCAGCAGTCCACTCGGAAGAAGGACGACTGAAGCTTTCTTT.

This sequence joins TRBV7-9 and TRBJ2-2, with D perhaps matching TRBD1 (6 bases). The CDR3 contains 17 residues. Looked up from germline, CDR1 is SEHNR and CDR2 is FQNEAQ (reference sequence). V was cut by 0 bases and J by 4 bases, with 15 bases left in between. This CDR3 reads CASSLARGLEGTGELFF. The CDR3 coding sequence is TGTGCCAGCAGCTTAGCCAGGGGCCTCGAGGGCACCGGGGAGCTGTTTTTT.

There are a few counts of this clone. CDR3 DNA sequence: TGTGCCAGCAGTTCCTTCAGGGCCTCAGACACTGAAGCTTTCTTT. Its protein product is CASSSFRASDTEAFF. The V gene is TRBV27, the J gene TRBJ1-1, with a weak D call TRBD1 (5 bases). The V end was cut by 4 bases, the J end by 3 bases, with 15 bases between. Looked up from germline, CDR1 is MNHEY and CDR2 is SMNVEV (reference sequence). The CDR3 length is 15 residues.

This clone showed up just a few times. Additional DNA sequences in this sample encode the identical CDR3. The chain couples TRBV9 to TRBJ2-1; TRBD2 might be the D (6 bases). V shed 0 bases and J shed 0 bases, with 7 bases lying between them. CDR3 size: 15 residues. CDR1 SGDLS and CDR2 YYNGEE come from the germline V gene. The CDR3 nucleotides read TGTGCCAGCAGCGTAGTGGGGGGCTCCTACAATGAGCAGTTCTTC. Its translation is CASSVVGGSYNEQFF.

This clone was counted a few times. The chain combines TRBV28 with TRBJ1-2; D uncertain. V was pared by 8 bases and J by 2 bases, with 12 bases between. In germline, CDR1 is MDHEN, CDR2 SYDVKM. This CDR3 comprises 13 residues. The DNA of the CDR3 is TGTGCCAGCCTGTCGGGGAACAACTATGGCTACACCTTC. As protein: CASLSGNNYGYTF.

The chain carries TRBV7-2 and TRBJ1-1, with D unclear. From germline, CDR1 is SGHTA and CDR2 FQGNSA. The CDR3 spans 13 residues. Trimming pared 5 bases from V and 3 bases from J, leaving 10 bases between. The chain's CDR3 is CASSRDQYTEAFF. The CDR3 region has the DNA TGTGCCAGCAGCCGAGACCAATACACTGAAGCTTTCTTT.

Details on this clone: The same CDR3 is also encoded by other DNA sequences in this sample. The V and J genes are TRBV28 and TRBJ2-2; D remains unclear. V was cut by 2 bases and J by 1 base, with 5 bases left in between. Germline lookup yields CDR1 MDHEN and CDR2 SYDVKM. The CDR3 spans 14 residues. CDR3 region: CASSLGWNTGELFF. CDR3 DNA sequence: TGTGCCAGCAGTTTAGGATGGAACACCGGGGAGCTGTTTTTT.

The V call is TRBV18, the J call TRBJ2-3; a weak D match, TRBD1 (6 bases). The CDR3 covers 16 residues. With 3 bases removed from V and 0 bases from J, the gap between germline ends came to 13 bases. Germline V lookup: CDR1 KGHSH, CDR2 LQKENI. CDR3 sequence reads: CASSPLTGISTDTQYF. The CDR3, as DNA: TGTGCCAGCTCACCGCTAACAGGGATTAGCACAGATACGCAGTATTTT.

The chain is built from TRBV4-3 and TRBJ2-6; D not certain. The CDR3 sequence is 16 residues long. The V and J ends lost 5 bases and 0 bases respectively, with 11 bases between them. Germline CDR1 and CDR2: LGHNA and YSLEER. In DNA, the CDR3 is TGCGCCAGCAGCTCCCACCCCAACTCTGGGGCCAACGTCCTGACTTTC. Translated, it gives CASSSHPNSGANVLTF.

This clone was picked up a small number of times. This chain joins TRBV2 and TRBJ2-4, with no clear D. In germline, CDR1 is SNHLY, CDR2 FYNNEI. This CDR3 is 12 amino acids long. With 7 bases removed from V and 13 bases from J, the gap between germline ends came to 17 bases. CDR3 nucleotides: TGTGCCAGCATGGCACCGCCCACACCGCAGTACTTC. Its translation: CASMAPPTPQYF.

This clone has a handful of counts. The chain joins TRBV10-3 to TRBJ2-2; D uncertain. V lost 9 bases and J 5 bases, leaving 10 bases between the germline ends. In germline, CDR1 is ENHRY, CDR2 SYGVKD. The CDR3 consists of 12 residues. CDR3 amino acids: CAIESATGELFF. The CDR3 DNA reads as TGTGCCATAGAGTCGGCGACCGGGGAGCTGTTTTTT.

The chain links TRBV27 to TRBJ1-1; D possibly corresponds to TRBD1 (6 bases). The CDR3 is 14 residues long. V lost 8 bases to trimming and J lost 6 bases, with 19 bases between them. Germline CDR1 MNHEY, CDR2 SMNVEV (reference sequence). The CDR3 bases are TGTGCCAGCGCCCATCAGGGGCCGGGCTCTGAAGCTTTCTTT. Translated: CASAHQGPGSEAFF.

This clone was seen a handful of times. The chain is built from TRBV29-1 and TRBJ2-2; D not resolved. This CDR3 comprises 13 residues. The germline CDR1 and CDR2 sequences are SQVTM and ANQGSEA. V was shortened by 5 bases and J by 1 base, with 8 bases between the two germline ends. CDR3: CSVWSGNTGELFF. In nucleotides, the CDR3 is TGCAGCGTTTGGTCAGGGAACACCGGGGAGCTGTTTTTT.

The J gene is TRBJ2-1, the V gene TRBV19; 10 positions match TRBD1. The V segment lost 4 bases and the J segment 8 bases; nucleotides outside the gene matches: 5. The CDR3 spans 14 residues. Looked up from germline, CDR1 is LNHDA and CDR2 is SQIVND (reference sequence). CDR3 DNA: TGTGCCAGTAGTAGGGACAGGGGTACCGATGAGCAGTTCTTC. Its protein product is CASSRDRGTDEQFF. Full variable domain (remainder filled in from reference TRBV19 and TRBJ2-1): DGGITQSPKYLFRKEGQNVTLSCEQNLNHDAMYWYRQDPGQGLRLIYYSQIVNDFQKGDIAEGYSVSREKKESFPLTVTSAQKNPTAFYLCASSRDRGTDEQFFGPGTRLTVL.

Concerning this clone itself: Other DNA sequences in the sample encode the same CDR3. V usage is TRBV5-1 and J usage is TRBJ2-1; 8 bases agree with TRBD2. Unmatched junction bases numbered 3, after V lost 4 bases and J lost 0 bases. Per the germline V gene, CDR1 is SGHRS and CDR2 is YFSETQ. The CDR3 runs 15 residues. The CDR3 region is CASSISGSSYNEQFF. For the CDR3, the DNA is TGCGCCAGCAGCATCAGCGGGAGCTCCTACAATGAGCAGTTCTTC.

This clone was detected a few times. The same CDR3 arises from other DNA sequences in this sample as well. This chain uses TRBV7-2 with TRBJ2-1; D not resolved. The CDR3 is 12 amino acids. Trimming left V 1 base short and J 9 bases short, with 7 bases between. Germline V lookup: CDR1 SGHTA, CDR2 FQGNSA. The CDR3 region has the DNA TGTGCCAGCAGCTTAGGAGTGGGTGAGCAGTTCTTC. This codes for CASSLGVGEQFF.

This sequence joins TRBV28 and TRBJ1-2; D perhaps matches TRBD1 (5 bases). The germline V and J ends were trimmed by 7 bases and 6 bases, with 12 bases remaining between them. CDR3 length: 12 residues. Germline lookup yields CDR1 MDHEN and CDR2 SYDVKM. As DNA, the CDR3 is TGTGCCAGCACCACAGGTCTGGATGGCTACACCTTC. Translation gives CASTTGLDGYTF.